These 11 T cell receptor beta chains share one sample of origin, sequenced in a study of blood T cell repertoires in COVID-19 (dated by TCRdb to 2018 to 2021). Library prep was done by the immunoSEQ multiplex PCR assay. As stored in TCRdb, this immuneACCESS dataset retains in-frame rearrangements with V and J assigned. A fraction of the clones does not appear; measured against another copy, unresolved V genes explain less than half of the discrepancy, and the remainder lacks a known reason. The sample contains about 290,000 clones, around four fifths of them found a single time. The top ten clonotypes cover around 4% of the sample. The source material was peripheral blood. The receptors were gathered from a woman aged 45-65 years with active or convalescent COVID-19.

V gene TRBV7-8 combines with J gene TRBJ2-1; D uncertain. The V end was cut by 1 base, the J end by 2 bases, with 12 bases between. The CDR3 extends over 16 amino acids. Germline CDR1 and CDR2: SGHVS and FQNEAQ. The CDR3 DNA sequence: TGTGCCAGCAGCTTAGAGCCCCGACTCCCCTACAATGAGCAGTTCTTC. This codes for CASSLEPRLPYNEQFF.

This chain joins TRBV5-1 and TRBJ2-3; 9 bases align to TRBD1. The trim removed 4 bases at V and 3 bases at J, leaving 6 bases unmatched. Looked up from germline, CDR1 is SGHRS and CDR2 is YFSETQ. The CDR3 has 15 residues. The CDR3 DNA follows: TGCGCCAGCAGCCCTGTACAGGGGGCTACAGATACGCAGTATTTT. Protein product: CASSPVQGATDTQYF.

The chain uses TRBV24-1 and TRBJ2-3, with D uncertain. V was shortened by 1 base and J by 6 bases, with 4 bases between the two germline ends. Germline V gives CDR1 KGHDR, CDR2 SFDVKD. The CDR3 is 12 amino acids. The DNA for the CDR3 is TGTGCCACCAGTGATTTAGCGGATACGCAGTATTTT. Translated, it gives CATSDLADTQYF.

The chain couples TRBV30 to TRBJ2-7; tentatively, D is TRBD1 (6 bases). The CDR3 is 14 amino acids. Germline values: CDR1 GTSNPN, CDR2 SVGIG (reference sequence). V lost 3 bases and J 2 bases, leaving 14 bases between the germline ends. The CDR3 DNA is TGTGCCTGGAGAGGGGGACCCCCTACCTACGAGCAGTACTTC. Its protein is CAWRGGPPTYEQYF. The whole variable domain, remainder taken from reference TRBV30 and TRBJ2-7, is SQTIHQWPATLVQPVGSPLSLECTVEGTSNPNLYWYRQAAGRGLQLLFYSVGIGQISSEVPQNLSASRPQDRQFILSSKKLLLSDSGFYLCAWRGGPPTYEQYFGPGTRLTVT.

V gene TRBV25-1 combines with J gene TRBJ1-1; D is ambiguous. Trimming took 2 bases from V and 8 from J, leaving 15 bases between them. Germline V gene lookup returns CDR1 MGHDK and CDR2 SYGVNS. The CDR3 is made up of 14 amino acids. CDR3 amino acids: CASSEGMWVGEAFF. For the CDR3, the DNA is TGTGCCAGCAGTGAAGGCATGTGGGTCGGGGAAGCTTTCTTT.

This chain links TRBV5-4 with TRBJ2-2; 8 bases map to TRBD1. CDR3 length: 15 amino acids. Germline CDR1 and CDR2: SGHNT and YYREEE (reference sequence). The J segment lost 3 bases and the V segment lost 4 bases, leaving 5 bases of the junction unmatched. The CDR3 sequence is CASSTGTGDTGELFF. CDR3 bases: TGTGCCAGCAGCACCGGGACAGGAGACACCGGGGAGCTGTTTTTT.

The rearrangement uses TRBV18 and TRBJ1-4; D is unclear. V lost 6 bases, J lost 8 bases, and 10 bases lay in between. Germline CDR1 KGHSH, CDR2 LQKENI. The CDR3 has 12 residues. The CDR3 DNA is TGTGCCAGCTCCCCGGAGAGGGAAAAACTGTTTTTT. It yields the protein CASSPEREKLFF.

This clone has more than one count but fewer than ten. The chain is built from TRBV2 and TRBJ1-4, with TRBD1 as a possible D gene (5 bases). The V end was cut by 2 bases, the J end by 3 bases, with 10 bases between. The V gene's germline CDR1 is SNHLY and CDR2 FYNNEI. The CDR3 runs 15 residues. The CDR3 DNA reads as TGTGCCAGCAGTGAATTGATAGGGGCTAATGAAAAACTGTTTTTT. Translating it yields CASSELIGANEKLFF.

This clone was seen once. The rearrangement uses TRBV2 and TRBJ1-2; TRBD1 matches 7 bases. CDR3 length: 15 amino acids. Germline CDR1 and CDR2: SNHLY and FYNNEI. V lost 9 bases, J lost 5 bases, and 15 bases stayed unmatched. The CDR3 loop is CASREAPDRSYGYTF. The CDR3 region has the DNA TGTGCCAGTAGAGAGGCCCCGGACAGGTCTTATGGCTACACCTTC.

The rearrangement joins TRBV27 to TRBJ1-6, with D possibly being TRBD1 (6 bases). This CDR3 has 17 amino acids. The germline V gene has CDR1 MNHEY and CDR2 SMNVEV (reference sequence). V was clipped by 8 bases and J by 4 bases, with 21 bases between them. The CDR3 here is CASSPRGGAFYNSPLHF. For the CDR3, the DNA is TGTGCCAGCTCCCCGAGGGGGGGGGCATTTTATAATTCACCCCTCCACTTT.

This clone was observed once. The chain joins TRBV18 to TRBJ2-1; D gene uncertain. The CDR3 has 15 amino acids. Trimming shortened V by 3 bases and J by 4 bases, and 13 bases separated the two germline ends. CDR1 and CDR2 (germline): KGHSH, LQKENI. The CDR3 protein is CASSPWSADYNEQFF. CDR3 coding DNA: TGTGCCAGCTCACCTTGGAGCGCGGATTACAATGAGCAGTTCTTC.